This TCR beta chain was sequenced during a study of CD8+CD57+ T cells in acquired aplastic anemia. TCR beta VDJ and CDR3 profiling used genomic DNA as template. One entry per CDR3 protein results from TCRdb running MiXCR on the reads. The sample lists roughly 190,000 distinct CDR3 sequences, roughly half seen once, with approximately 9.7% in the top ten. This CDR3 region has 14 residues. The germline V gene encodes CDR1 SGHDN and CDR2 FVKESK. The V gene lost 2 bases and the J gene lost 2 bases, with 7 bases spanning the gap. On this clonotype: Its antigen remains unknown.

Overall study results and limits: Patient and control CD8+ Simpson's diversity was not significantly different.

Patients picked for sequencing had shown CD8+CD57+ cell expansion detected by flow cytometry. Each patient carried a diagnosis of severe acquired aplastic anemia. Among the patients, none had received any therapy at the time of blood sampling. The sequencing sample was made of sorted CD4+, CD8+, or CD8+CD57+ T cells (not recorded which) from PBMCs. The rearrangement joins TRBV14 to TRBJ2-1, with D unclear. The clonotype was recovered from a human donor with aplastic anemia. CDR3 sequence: CASSQTATYNEQFF. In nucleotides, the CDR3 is TGTGCCAGCAGCCAAACAGCCACCTACAATGAGCAGTTCTTC. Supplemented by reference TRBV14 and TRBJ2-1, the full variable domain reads EAGVTQFPSHSVIEKGQTVTLRCDPISGHDNLYWYRRVMGKEIKFLLHFVKESKQDESGMPNNRFLAERTGGTYSTLKVQPAELEDSGVYFCASSQTATYNEQFFGPGTRLTVL.